The TCR beta chain under discussion was sequenced for a study of CD8 T cells in ankylosing spondylitis. Making the TCR beta libraries involved quantitative 5'-RACE with molecular barcodes. TCRdb called the 5' RACE reads again in MiXCR, with one record for every CDR3 protein. The sample yields over 600,000 distinct CDR3 sequences, 15% to 20% seen once. This clonotype was seen only a few times. Its target is not known. General study results and limits: Peripheral blood held disease-linked clones only at relatively low frequency, and these were CD8+. Reported data indicate significant enrichment of disease-linked clones within matched ankylosing spondylitis synovial fluid. Past research had described some motif variants in reactive arthritis synovial fluid and blood. A TCR beta motif of roughly 8 highly homologous variants seemed to mark ankylosing spondylitis blood.

Sequenced: blood, either unsorted or a sorted T cell fraction (not recorded which). The sequence was collected from a male donor with ankylosing spondylitis.

The CDR3 sequence: CASSEGQGNYGYTF. As DNA, the CDR3 is TGTGCCAGCAGTGAGGGACAGGGTAACTATGGCTACACCTTC. The chain joins TRBV25-1 to TRBJ1-2; 9 nucleotides align to TRBD1. The germline V gene has CDR1 MGHDK and CDR2 SYGVNS. The CDR3 is 14 residues long. After removal of 3 bases from V and 1 base from J, the junction contained 0 bases not matched to a gene.